This T cell receptor beta chain was retrieved from a study of T cell repertoires in cytomegalovirus infection. With regard to this clonotype: Its antigen is not known.

Findings and caveats of the study: There were HLA-C-restricted CMV-specific TCR beta clonotypes dominating the ex vivo response. Carriage of CMV together with the relevant HLA was identifiable through cumulative public TCR beta family frequency.

MiXCR was run by TCRdb on the reads, yielding one entry per CDR3 protein. The sample lists 650,000 to 900,000 distinct CDR3 sequences; roughly 28% were seen once. After removal of 1 base from V and 4 bases from J, the junction contained 2 bases not matched to a gene. The CDR3 totals 14 residues. Germline CDR1 MGHRA, CDR2 YSYEKL. Sequenced material: cultured CD8+ T cells from PBMCs, taken from culture after CMV antigen stimulation. This sequence was found in a human donor in good health (CMV status not recorded). Some clones in this sample may be carry-over from other donors' samples. The V and J genes are TRBV4-1 and TRBJ2-5, with 8 nucleotides matching TRBD2. The CDR3 is CASSQVSGIETQYF. The DNA for the CDR3 is TGCGCCAGCAGCCAAGTTAGCGGGATAGAGACCCAGTACTTC.